Below, 23 T cell receptor beta chains from the same sample are listed, as sequenced in a study of cytomegalovirus exposure and HLA in healthy donors. The PCR had 60 Vbeta and 13 Jbeta primers. Profiling relied on immunoSEQ multiplex PCR, and the TCRdb table lists in-frame clones only, not all of them. The sample has around 200,000 clones, roughly 80% seen once; the top ten hold around 3%. Source material: PBMCs. The receptors were gathered from a female donor in good health and CMV-seronegative.

This clone occurred a few times. This chain joins TRBV11-2 and TRBJ2-3; the D gene is possibly TRBD2 (5 bases). CDR3 length: 17 amino acids. Trimming stripped 1 base from V and 2 bases from J, with 16 bases between. Germline V gives CDR1 SGHAT, CDR2 FQNNGV. For the CDR3, the DNA is TGTGCCAGCAGCTTAGGGCTAGCCCATTTATCCACAGATACGCAGTATTTT. The encoded protein is CASSLGLAHLSTDTQYF. The full variable domain, its missing parts supplied by reference TRBV11-2 and TRBJ2-3, is EAGVAQSPRYKIIEKRQSVAFWCNPISGHATLYWYQQILGQGPKLLIQFQNNGVVDDSQLPKDRFSAERLKGVDSTLKIQPAKLEDSAVYLCASSLGLAHLSTDTQYFGPGTRLTVL.

The chain employs TRBV27 and TRBJ1-6; D might be TRBD1 (6 bases). V was cut by 2 bases and J by 4 bases, with 15 bases left in between. This CDR3 has 17 amino acids. From germline, CDR1 is MNHEY and CDR2 SMNVEV (reference sequence). The CDR3 protein is CASSLQTGQIYNSPLHF. The CDR3 DNA reads as TGTGCCAGCAGTTTACAAACAGGGCAAATTTATAATTCACCCCTCCACTTT.

This clone was seen just once. J is TRBJ1-2 and V is TRBV18, with 7 bases aligning to TRBD1. V shed 6 bases, J shed 0 bases, and the junction held 4 bases outside the gene matches. Germline V gives CDR1 KGHSH, CDR2 LQKENI. CDR3 length: 14 amino acids. The CDR3: CASSPGQTNYGYTF. The CDR3 DNA reads TGTGCCAGCTCTCCGGGACAGACTAACTATGGCTACACCTTC.

This sequence joins TRBV25-1 and TRBJ1-5; tentative D call: TRBD1 (6 bases). This CDR3 comprises 11 residues. CDR1 is MGHDK, CDR2 SYGVNS, per germline. V lost 6 bases and J 9 bases, leaving 9 bases between the germline ends. CDR3 sequence: CASRGGGPQHF. As DNA, the CDR3 is TGTGCCAGCAGAGGGGGGGGGCCCCAGCATTTT.

In its sample, this clone was seen a few times. The chain employs TRBV11-2 and TRBJ2-7, with TRBD1 identical over 7 bases. Germline lookup yields CDR1 SGHAT and CDR2 FQNNGV. J gave up 0 bases and V 1 base, and 6 bases lay outside the gene matches. The CDR3 has 16 residues. CDR3 in DNA: TGTGCCAGCAGCTTAGGGGGGACAGACAGCTCCTACGAGCAGTACTTC. This gives the protein CASSLGGTDSSYEQYF.

V is TRBV5-1 and J is TRBJ1-4; D call uncertain. Between the trimmed V and J ends, which lost 1 base and 6 bases, there was a span of 10 bases. Germline-derived CDR1 and CDR2 are SGHRS and YFSETQ. The CDR3 loop spans 14 amino acids. The chain's CDR3 is CASSLRGSDEKLFF. CDR3 sequence (DNA): TGCGCCAGCAGCTTGAGAGGTAGCGATGAAAAACTGTTTTTT.

V gene TRBV5-1 combines with J gene TRBJ2-1; possibly TRBD2 for D (5 bases). This CDR3 comprises 15 residues. With 2 bases removed from V and 5 bases from J, the gap between germline ends came to 14 bases. The germline CDR1 and CDR2 sequences are SGHRS and YFSETQ. This CDR3 reads CASSFVGMSDNEQFF. The CDR3 DNA reads TGCGCCAGCAGCTTTGTCGGGATGAGCGACAATGAGCAGTTCTTC.

The CDR3 sequence: CASGKDTDRGSNGYTF. DNA of the CDR3: TGTGCCAGCGGAAAAGATACGGACAGGGGTTCAAATGGCTACACCTTC. The chain recombines TRBV9 with TRBJ1-2; 9 bases fit TRBD1. Germline CDR1 and CDR2: SGDLS and YYNGEE. CDR3 length equals 16 residues. The ends lost 7 bases at V and 6 bases at J; junction bases unmatched: 16.

The chain links TRBV28 to TRBJ2-7; possible D gene TRBD1, 5 bases. Germline V gives CDR1 MDHEN, CDR2 SYDVKM. The ends were cut back, 6 bases at V and 2 bases at J, with 11 bases in the middle. This CDR3 is built from 13 residues. CDR3 amino acids: CASSQTVPYEQYF. The CDR3 DNA reads as TGTGCCAGCAGCCAGACAGTCCCCTACGAGCAGTACTTC.

The chain uses TRBV5-1 and TRBJ2-2; 14 nucleotides line up with TRBD2. The CDR3 runs 16 residues. The V gene's germline CDR1 is SGHRS and CDR2 YFSETQ. J was trimmed by 6 bases and V by 4 bases; bases with no gene match: 5. Here the CDR3 reads CASSPTSGRAAGELFF. The CDR3 DNA is TGCGCCAGCAGCCCGACTAGCGGGAGGGCCGCCGGGGAGCTGTTTTTT.

As concerns this clone: Other DNA variants within this sample encode the same CDR3. The chain carries TRBV7-3 and TRBJ2-6; D call uncertain. CDR1 and CDR2 (germline): SGHTA, FQGTGA. Trimming pared 4 bases from V and 0 bases from J, leaving 4 bases between. The CDR3 has 14 residues. CDR3 nucleotide sequence: TGTGCCAGCAGCTCGAGCTCTGGGGCCAACGTCCTGACTTTC. It translates to CASSSSSGANVLTF.

The genes are TRBV4-3 and TRBJ2-7, with 7 bases identical to TRBD2. Germline CDR1 LGHNA, CDR2 YSLEER. J was trimmed by 1 base and V by 3 bases; bases with no gene match: 3. The CDR3 runs 14 residues. The CDR3 loop is CASSHVSGSYEQYF. The CDR3 nucleotides are TGCGCCAGCAGCCATGTTAGCGGGTCCTACGAGCAGTACTTC.

V and J are TRBV2 and TRBJ2-6; D is ambiguous. Germline V lookup: CDR1 SNHLY, CDR2 FYNNEI. Trimming removed 3 bases at V and 2 bases at J, with 11 bases between. The CDR3 has 16 amino acids. This chain's CDR3 is CASSDGSLAGANVLTF. The CDR3 coding sequence is TGTGCCAGCAGTGACGGGTCTTTAGCTGGGGCCAACGTCCTGACTTTC.

The V gene is TRBV9, the J gene TRBJ1-1, with 7 bases aligning to TRBD1. CDR3 length: 16 residues. Per germline, CDR1 SGDLS and CDR2 YYNGEE. V dropped 2 bases and J dropped 2; count of bases not matched to a gene: 9. CDR3: CASSVGGKGANTEAFF. The CDR3 bases are TGTGCCAGCAGCGTGGGGGGAAAGGGGGCTAACACTGAAGCTTTCTTT.

The chain has TRBV5-6 and TRBJ2-3, with D possibly being TRBD2 (5 bases). The germline gives CDR1 SGHDT, CDR2 YYEEEE. V lost 4 bases to trimming and J lost 2 bases, with 11 bases between them. The CDR3 sequence is 14 residues long. The CDR3 coding sequence is TGTGCCAGCAGCAGTACGGGGTACACAGATACGCAGTATTTT. Translated, it gives CASSSTGYTDTQYF.

The rearrangement uses TRBV25-1 and TRBJ2-3, with 7 bases fitting TRBD2. The germline CDR1 and CDR2 sequences are MGHDK and SYGVNS. The CDR3 length is 15 residues. V lost 7 bases to trimming and J lost 1 base; unmatched junction nucleotides: 8. CDR3 in DNA: TGTGCCAGCACCGAAGGCCTAGCGGGCACAGATACGCAGTATTTT. As protein: CASTEGLAGTDTQYF.

The chain has TRBV5-1 and TRBJ1-2; D is unresolved. Germline V gene data show CDR1 as SGHRS and CDR2 as YFSETQ. V was trimmed by 0 bases and J by 7 bases, leaving 7 bases between them. This CDR3 is built from 12 residues. The DNA for the CDR3 is TGCGCCAGCAGCTTGGACACCGTTGGCTACACCTTC. This sequence encodes CASSLDTVGYTF. The variable domain in full, with the rest retrieved from reference TRBV5-1 and TRBJ1-2, is KAGVTQTPRYLIKTRGQQVTLSCSPISGHRSVSWYQQTPGQGLQFLFEYFSETQRNKGNFPGRFSGRQFSNSRSEMNVSTLELGDSALYLCASSLDTVGYTFGSGTRLTVV.

The chain links TRBV28 to TRBJ2-7; 8 bases match TRBD1. This CDR3 comprises 16 residues. V lost 7 bases, J lost 2 bases, and 13 bases stayed unmatched. The V gene's germline CDR1 is MDHEN and CDR2 SYDVKM. Here the CDR3 reads CASKSYPGTGAYEQYF. CDR3 nucleotides: TGTGCCAGCAAGAGCTATCCCGGGACAGGAGCCTACGAGCAGTACTTC.

This clone has more than one count but fewer than ten. This chain uses TRBV7-9 with TRBJ1-1; 7 nucleotides align to TRBD1. Losses at the gene ends were 4 bases for V and 4 bases for J; bases not matched to a gene: 3. Germline assignment: CDR1 SEHNR and CDR2 FQNEAQ (reference sequence). The CDR3 is 13 residues long. The CDR3 loop is CASSSTGFTEAFF. The CDR3, as DNA: TGTGCCAGCAGCTCGACAGGGTTCACTGAAGCTTTCTTT.

To note about this clone: Mismatch with germline at one junction end may stem from a read error. The V and J genes are TRBV4-3 and TRBJ1-4; 7 bases map to TRBD1. Germline-derived CDR1 and CDR2 are LGHNA and YSLEER. The CDR3 contains 15 residues. Here the CDR3 DNA reads TGCGCCAGCAGCCATAACTACAGGGGCCGAGAAAAACTGCTTTTT. Residues: CASSHNYRGREKLLF.

This chain connects TRBV28 to TRBJ1-1; tentatively, D is TRBD1 (6 bases). Germline assignment: CDR1 MDHEN and CDR2 SYDVKM. The CDR3 has 16 amino acids. Trimming removed 2 bases from V and 0 bases from J, with 13 bases in between. The CDR3 DNA reads TGTGCCAGCAGTTTAAGGGCAGGGGTAATGAACACTGAAGCTTTCTTT. It specifies CASSLRAGVMNTEAFF.

The V and J genes are TRBV4-2 and TRBJ2-1, with D possibly being TRBD1 (6 bases). Germline assignment: CDR1 LGHNA and CDR2 YNFKEQ. The CDR3 spans 15 residues. Trimming removed 0 bases from V and 4 bases from J, with 10 bases in between. The CDR3 coding sequence is TGTGCCAGCAGCCAAGAAAGGGGGACATACAATGAGCAGTTCTTC. Amino acids: CASSQERGTYNEQFF.

This clone was counted only a few times. The CDR3 bases are TGCGCCAGCAGTGAGTGGGCAGGGGAAGAAAAACTGTTTTTT. This translates into CASSEWAGEEKLFF. This chain links TRBV10-2 with TRBJ1-4; maybe TRBD1 (6 bases). Germline assignment: CDR1 WSHSY and CDR2 SAAADI. This CDR3 spans 14 amino acids. V lost 1 base to trimming and J lost 8 bases, with 11 bases between them.